The rows below give T cell receptor beta chains drawn from one sample of a study of T-cell reconstitution after alpha-beta-depleted transplantation in children. Each CDR3 protein is one row after TCRdb ran MiXCR on the PCR reads. This sample carries approximately 150,000 distinct CDR3 sequences, more than 8% of them seen once, and the ten largest clones take 15% to 20%. Sequencing was performed on PBMCs, mostly from graft donor cells, taken 180 days after TCRalphabeta/CD19-depleted stem cell transplant. The source is a female patient aged 2 to 10 who had a stem cell transplant for congenital amegakaryocytic thrombocytopenia, so the T cells may come from the graft donor. CDR3s leave out the opening cysteine and the closing phenylalanine or tryptophan. Rows may omit the clone size; those that give it use once, few, many or a size class.

CDR3aa: AITRTSGRASDSTDTQY
abundance: many
v_gene: TRBV10-3
j_gene: TRBJ2-3

CDR3aa: ASRRGGYNEQF
abundance: many
v_gene: TRBV5-1
j_gene: TRBJ2-1

CDR3aa: SATGLTGDPSYEQY
abundance: many
v_gene: TRBV20-1
j_gene: TRBJ2-7

CDR3aa: SVPTTEAF
abundance: many
v_gene: TRBV29-1
j_gene: TRBJ1-1

CDR3aa: SARVLLAAEPSQY
abundance: many
v_gene: TRBV20-1
j_gene: TRBJ2-3

CDR3aa: ASSPQVNYGYT
abundance: many
v_gene: TRBV5-6
j_gene: TRBJ1-2

CDR3aa: ASSLHPRQETQY
abundance: .
v_gene: TRBV5-1
j_gene: TRBJ2-5

CDR3aa: ASSSGTGNQETQY
abundance: many
v_gene: TRBV5-1
j_gene: TRBJ2-5

CDR3aa: ASSQALKTGRLYEQY
abundance: many
v_gene: TRBV14
j_gene: TRBJ2-7

CDR3aa: SVWGKETQY
abundance: many
v_gene: TRBV20-1
j_gene: TRBJ2-5

CDR3aa: ASSGTSGGHSYEQY
abundance: few
v_gene: TRBV6-1
j_gene: TRBJ2-7

CDR3aa: ASSLGGTATEQF
abundance: many
v_gene: TRBV7-6
j_gene: TRBJ2-1

CDR3aa: SARESTSAFSYEQY
abundance: many
v_gene: TRBV20-1
j_gene: TRBJ2-7

CDR3aa: ASSETGRTEAF
abundance: .
v_gene: TRBV6-1
j_gene: TRBJ1-1

CDR3aa: ASSFRQGGQPQH
abundance: many
v_gene: TRBV5-1
j_gene: TRBJ1-5

CDR3aa: ASSLHSSSTDTQY
abundance: many
v_gene: TRBV5-1
j_gene: TRBJ2-3

CDR3aa: SARDPGLAGAYEQY
abundance: many
v_gene: TRBV20-1
j_gene: TRBJ2-7

CDR3aa: ASSYRGRRDTEAF
abundance: few
v_gene: TRBV6-2/TRBV6-3
j_gene: TRBJ1-1

CDR3aa: ASRMNYEQY
abundance: many
v_gene: TRBV28
j_gene: TRBJ2-7

CDR3aa: ASDSNTEAF
abundance: .
v_gene: TRBV19
j_gene: TRBJ1-1

CDR3aa: ASSLLSMKNRSGNTIY
abundance: few
v_gene: TRBV5-1
j_gene: TRBJ1-3